This entry features one T cell receptor (beta chain) sequence. The antigen it recognizes is unknown. No qualities accompany the bases; no much larger clone lies one base away. This entry comes from a study of blood T cell repertoires in COVID-19 (dated by TCRdb to the early 2020s). Background on the whole study: Samples covering the acute and convalescent phases of COVID-19 were provided by collaborators in the United States, Italy and Spain. The prospective study material was composed of cDNA or gDNA derived from T cells, B-cell-depleted T cells, or PBMCs. Subjects who had been exposed to COVID-19, were actively infected with it, or had recovered from it provided the deeply sampled blood TCRbeta repertoires that made up the dataset. The repertoires were released in a freely available public database meant as a resource for research on the immune response to SARS-CoV-2. Samples came from the ongoing ImmuneRACE study (first 160 participants) plus 1,254 subjects from 6 global collaborators. The sample metadata nearly always contained a de-identified subject ID, COVID-19 status, age in years and sex. Where HLA class I and class II types were available, the types were taken from metadata supplied by the sample provider, not from assay-based typing. The research as a whole found: The quantity of clinical and demographic metadata differed by source and by participant and was supplied without curation.

The germline V gene sets CDR1 to MNHEY and CDR2 to SVGAGI. V is trimmed back by 4 bases and J by 4 bases, and the junction contains 6 bases that no gene match accounts for. The CDR3 covers 15 residues, taking in both the cysteine and the phenylalanine. Of the read, only the CDR3 DNA is kept; its 45 bases are in frame from base 1. Each collaborating institution followed its own protocols to collect whole blood in K2EDTA tubes. For TCRbeta analysis, collaborators shipped samples as frozen whole blood, isolated PBMCs, or DNA extracted from either of those sample types. TCRbeta CDR3 regions were amplified from genomic DNA using the immunoSEQ Assay, a bias-controlled multiplex PCR. The published analysis was carried out like this. The number of nucleated cells in each sample was estimated from the amplification of reference gene primers within the assay. To quantify the absolute abundance of each unique TCRbeta CDR3 rearrangement, sequence reads were collapsed and filtered. For each sample, productive Simpson clonality was calculated as the square root of Simpson's diversity index across productive rearrangements. Imported from immuneACCESS, the table was reduced by TCRdb to in-frame sequences with V and J called. These copies leave out some clones; in studies compared against another copy, an unresolved V gene accounts for under half, and the cause of the remainder is not known. That table supplies the V and J calls and clone size; D and trimming were determined from the DNA. Counted in this sample were about 46,000 clones; over 75% of them appeared once. Jointly, the top ten make up roughly 7.4% of the sample.

The TCR originated in a man aged 50 to 60 with acute or convalescent COVID-19. This sequence uses TRBV6-5 and TRBJ2-1; 8 bases in between match TRBD2. Sequences were obtained from peripheral blood. The bases are TGTGCCAGCAGTTTACTAGCGGACCAATACAATGAGCAGTTCTTC. It specifies CASSLLADQYNEQFF.